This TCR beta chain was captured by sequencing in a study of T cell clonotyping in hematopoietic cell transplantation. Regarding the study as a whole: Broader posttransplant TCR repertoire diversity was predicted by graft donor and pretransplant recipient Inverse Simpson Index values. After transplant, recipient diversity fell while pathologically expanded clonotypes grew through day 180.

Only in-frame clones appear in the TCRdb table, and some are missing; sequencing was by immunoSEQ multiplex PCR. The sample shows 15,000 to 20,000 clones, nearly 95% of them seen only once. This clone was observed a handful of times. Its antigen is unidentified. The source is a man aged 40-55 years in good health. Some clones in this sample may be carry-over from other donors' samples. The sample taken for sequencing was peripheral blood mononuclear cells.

CDR3 sequence (DNA): TGCGCCAGCAGCTTGGAAGGCGGGGTGGCCGGGGAGCTGTTTTTT. Translated: CASSLEGGVAGELFF. The V and J genes are TRBV5-1 and TRBJ2-2, with a weak D call TRBD2 (6 bases). V shed 0 bases and J shed 6 bases, with 12 bases lying between them. The CDR3 is made up of 15 amino acids. Germline loops: CDR1 SGHRS, CDR2 YFSETQ. Full variable domain (missing parts from reference TRBV5-1 and TRBJ2-2): KAGVTQTPRYLIKTRGQQVTLSCSPISGHRSVSWYQQTPGQGLQFLFEYFSETQRNKGNFPGRFSGRQFSNSRSEMNVSTLELGDSALYLCASSLEGGVAGELFFGEGSRLTVL.